The clone carrying this TCR beta chain was seen repeatedly, ten times or more. Its matching antigen is unknown. This entry comes from a study of blood T cells in healthy people across ages. The study, taken as a whole, reports: Reliance upon unsorted PBMCs precluded definitive naive versus antigen-experienced comparison.

V lost 0 bases, J lost 0 bases, and 13 bases lay in between. This CDR3 is built from 16 residues. Germline V gene data show CDR1 as SGHRS and CDR2 as YFSETQ. The second PCR ran about 6 to 11 cycles with a sample-barcoded 5' primer and J-beta primers. TCRdb recomputed calls from the 5' RACE reads with MiXCR, one row per CDR3 protein. The sample contains some 890,000 distinct CDR3 sequences, 29% of which appear only once. The same sample was also studied in work on T cells of mothers and their children.

V gene TRBV5-1 combines with J gene TRBJ2-7; TRBD1 might be the D (6 bases). This TCR came from a woman aged 40 to 50 in good health. Sequenced sample: blood. This CDR3 reads CASSLDRVGSSYEQYF. DNA for the CDR3: TGCGCCAGCAGCTTGGACAGGGTAGGGAGCTCCTACGAGCAGTACTTC.